This T cell receptor (beta chain) was captured in a study of cytotoxic CD8 clonotypes in ibrutinib-treated CLL. Sequencing used immunoSEQ multiplex PCR; TCRdb keeps in-frame clones, though not all of them. The sample consists of approximately 190,000 clones, 70% to 75% of them appearing once. Trimming cost V 6 bases and J 6 bases, with 14 bases left between them. Per germline, CDR1 SQVTM and CDR2 ANQGSEA. The CDR3 is 12 amino acids. This clone was seen a handful of times. This specimen was PBMCs, taken after 12 months of ibrutinib treatment. This clonotype originated in a human donor with chronic lymphocytic leukemia. The gene calls are TRBV29-1 and TRBJ1-1, with a possible D match to TRBD1 (5 bases). As DNA, the CDR3 is TGCAGCGTGGAAAGGGGTCAGCCTGAAGCTTTCTTT. It specifies CSVERGQPEAFF.